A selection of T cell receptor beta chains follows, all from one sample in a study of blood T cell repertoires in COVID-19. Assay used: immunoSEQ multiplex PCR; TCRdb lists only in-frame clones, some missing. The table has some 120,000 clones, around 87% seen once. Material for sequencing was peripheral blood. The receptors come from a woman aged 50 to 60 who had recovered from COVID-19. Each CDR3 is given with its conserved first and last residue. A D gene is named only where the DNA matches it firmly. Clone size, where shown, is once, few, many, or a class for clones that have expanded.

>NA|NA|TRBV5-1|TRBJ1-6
CASSTGRINSPLHF
TGCGCCAGCAGCACAGGACGGATTAATTCACCCCTCCACTTT
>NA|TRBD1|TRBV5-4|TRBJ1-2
CASSIDRDRGYTF
TGTGCCAGCAGCATAGACAGGGATCGCGGCTACACCTTC
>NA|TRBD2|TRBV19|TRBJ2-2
CASSMRGLAGARGHTGELFF
TGTGCCAGTAGTATGAGGGGCCTAGCGGGAGCCAGAGGACACACCGGGGAGCTGTTTTTT
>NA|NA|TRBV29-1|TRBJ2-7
CSVLEGSYEQYF
TGCAGCGTGCTCGAGGGCTCCTACGAGCAGTACTTC
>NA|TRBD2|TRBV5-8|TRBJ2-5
CASRNGRAGETQYF
TGTGCCAGCAGGAACGGGAGGGCCGGTGAGACCCAGTACTTC
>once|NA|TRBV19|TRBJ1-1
CASSINAGMNTEAFF
TGTGCCAGTAGTATAAACGCAGGGATGAACACTGAAGCTTTCTTT
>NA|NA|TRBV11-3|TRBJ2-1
CASSLGVAGQPYNEQFF
TGTGCCAGCAGCTTAGGGGTAGCGGGACAGCCCTACAATGAGCAGTTCTTC
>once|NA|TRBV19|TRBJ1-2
CASQPIIILGLYGYTF
TGTGCCAGTCAACCGATAATAATACTTGGTCTCTATGGCTACACCTTC
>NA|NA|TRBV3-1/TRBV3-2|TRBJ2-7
CASSQDTQFYYEQYF
TGTGCCAGCAGCCAAGATACCCAGTTTTACTACGAGCAGTACTTC
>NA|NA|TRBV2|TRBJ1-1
CASSGGNTEAFF
TGTGCCAGCTCCGGGGGAAACACTGAAGCTTTCTTT
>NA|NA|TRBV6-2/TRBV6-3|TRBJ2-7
CASSLPERGEQYF
TGTGCCAGCAGTCTACCCGAAAGGGGCGAGCAGTACTTC
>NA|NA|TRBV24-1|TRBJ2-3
CATGAGRGTDTQYF
TGTGCCACCGGGGCCGGCAGGGGCACAGATACGCAGTATTTT
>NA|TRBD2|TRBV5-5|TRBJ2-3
CASSLAGGLSTDTQYF
TGTGCCAGCAGTTTAGCGGGAGGATTGAGCACAGATACGCAGTATTTT
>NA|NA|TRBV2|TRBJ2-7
CASSRLITYEQYF
TGTGCCAGCTCTCGGTTGATTACCTACGAGCAGTACTTC
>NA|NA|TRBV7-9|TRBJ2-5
CASSHSTVQETQYF
TGTGCCAGCAGTCATTCGACAGTACAAGAGACCCAGTACTTC
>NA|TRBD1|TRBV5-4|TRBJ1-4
CASSKTGNEKLFF
TGTGCCAGCAGCAAGACAGGGAATGAAAAACTGTTTTTT
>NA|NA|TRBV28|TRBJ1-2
CASRPHQVNYGYTF
TGTGCCAGCAGGCCCCACCAGGTTAACTATGGCTACACCTTC
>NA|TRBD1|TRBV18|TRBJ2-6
CASSPNPGQSSGANVLTF
TGTGCCAGCTCACCTAATCCGGGACAGAGCTCTGGGGCCAACGTCCTGACTTTC
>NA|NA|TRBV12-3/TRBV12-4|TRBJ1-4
CASRDTGRLFF
TGTGCCAGCAGGGACACAGGAAGGCTGTTTTTT
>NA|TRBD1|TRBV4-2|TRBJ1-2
CASSQADRGFRGYTF
TGTGCCAGCAGCCAAGCGGACAGGGGTTTTCGTGGCTACACCTTC
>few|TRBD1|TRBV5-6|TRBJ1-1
CASRPTGGLSAFF
TGTGCCAGCAGACCGACAGGGGGCTTAAGTGCTTTCTTT
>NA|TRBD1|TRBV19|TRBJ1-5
CASRAAGTDNQPQHF
TGTGCCAGTAGGGCGGCCGGGACAGACAATCAGCCCCAGCATTTT
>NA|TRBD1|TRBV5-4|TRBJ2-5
CASRPGQGGQETQYF
TGTGCCAGCAGGCCGGGACAGGGGGGCCAAGAGACCCAGTACTTC
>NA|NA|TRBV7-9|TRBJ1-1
CASSLSGALWAFF
TGTGCCAGCAGCTTATCAGGGGCCCTGTGGGCTTTCTTT
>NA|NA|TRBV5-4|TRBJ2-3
CASSSDFPTDTQYF
TGTGCCAGCAGCTCCGACTTTCCCACAGATACGCAGTATTTT
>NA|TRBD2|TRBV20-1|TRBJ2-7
CSASGSGAREQYF
TGCAGTGCTAGTGGTAGCGGGGCGCGCGAGCAGTACTTC
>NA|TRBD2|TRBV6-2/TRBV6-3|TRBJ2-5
CASSSPGLALETQYF
TGTGCCAGCAGTTCCCCGGGACTAGCGCTGGAGACCCAGTACTTC
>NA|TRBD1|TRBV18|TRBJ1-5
CASSREGQGVQPQHF
TGTGCCAGCTCACGAGAAGGACAGGGAGTGCAGCCCCAGCATTTT
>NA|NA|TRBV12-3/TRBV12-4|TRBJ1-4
CASRKDRDEKLFF
TGTGCCAGCAGGAAGGACAGAGATGAAAAACTGTTTTTT
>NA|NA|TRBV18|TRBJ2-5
CATSGFGSETQYF
TGTGCCACCTCCGGGTTTGGTTCAGAGACCCAGTACTTC
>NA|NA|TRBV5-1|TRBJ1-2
CASSPDGSPYGYTF
TGCGCCAGCAGCCCCGATGGCAGTCCCTATGGCTACACCTTC
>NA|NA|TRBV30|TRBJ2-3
CAWSVQDTQYF
TGTGCCTGGAGTGTACAGGATACGCAGTATTTT
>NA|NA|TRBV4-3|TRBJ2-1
CASSQTLAGEQFF
TGCGCCAGCAGCCAGACCCTAGCAGGAGAGCAGTTCTTC
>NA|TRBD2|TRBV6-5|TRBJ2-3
CASSNLAGSDTQYF
TGTGCCAGCAGCAATCTAGCGGGATCAGATACGCAGTATTTT
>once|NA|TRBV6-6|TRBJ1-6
CASTPDRPYNSPLHF
TGTGCCAGCACCCCCGACAGACCCTATAATTCACCCCTCCACTTT
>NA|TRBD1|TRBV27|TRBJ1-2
CASSRQGRGYGYTF
TGTGCCAGCAGCCGACAGGGCCGGGGCTATGGCTACACCTTC
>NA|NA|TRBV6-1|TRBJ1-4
CASSDTAKRMFF
TGTGCCAGCAGTGATACAGCCAAAAGGATGTTTTTT
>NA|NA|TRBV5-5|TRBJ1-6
CASSLEALGAASPLHF
TGTGCCAGCAGCTTGGAGGCTTTGGGGGCGGCTTCACCCCTCCACTTT
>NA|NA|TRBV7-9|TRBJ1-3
CARGHLGNTIYF
TGTGCCAGGGGGCACCTAGGAAACACCATATATTTT
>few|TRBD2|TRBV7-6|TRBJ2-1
CASSLRLAGDGEQFF
TGTGCCAGCAGCTTACGACTAGCGGGAGATGGAGAGCAGTTCTTC
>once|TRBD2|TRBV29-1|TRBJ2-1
CSVEARGGSTDEQFF
TGCAGCGTTGAAGCCCGGGGCGGGAGTACCGATGAGCAGTTCTTC
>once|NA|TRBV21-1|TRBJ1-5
CASSKDAGTGPNQPQHF
TGTGCCAGCAGCAAGGATGCCGGGACAGGGCCAAATCAGCCCCAGCATTTT
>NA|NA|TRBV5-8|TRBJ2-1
CASSLRQGPWFF
TGTGCCAGCAGTCTTCGACAAGGCCCATGGTTCTTC
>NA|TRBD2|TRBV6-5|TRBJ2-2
CASTLAGVHTGELFF
TGTGCCAGCACCCTAGCGGGGGTTCACACCGGGGAGCTGTTTTTT
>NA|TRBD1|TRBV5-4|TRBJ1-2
CASSLSDRADYGYTF
TGTGCCAGCAGCTTGTCGGACAGGGCCGACTATGGCTACACCTTC